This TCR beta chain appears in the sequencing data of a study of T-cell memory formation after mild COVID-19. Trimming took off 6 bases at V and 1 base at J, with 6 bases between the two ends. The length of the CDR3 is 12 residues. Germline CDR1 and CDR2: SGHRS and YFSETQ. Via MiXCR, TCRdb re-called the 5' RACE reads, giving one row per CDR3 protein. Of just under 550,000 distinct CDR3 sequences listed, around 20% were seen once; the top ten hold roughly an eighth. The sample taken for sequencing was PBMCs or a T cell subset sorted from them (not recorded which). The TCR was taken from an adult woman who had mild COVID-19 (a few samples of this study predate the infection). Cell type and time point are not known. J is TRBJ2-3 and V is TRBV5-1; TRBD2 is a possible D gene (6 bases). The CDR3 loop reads CASTSGTDTQYF. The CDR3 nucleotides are TGCGCCAGCACTAGCGGCACAGATACGCAGTATTTT.